These 25 T cell receptor beta chains were sequenced from one sample in a study of T-cell reconstitution after alpha-beta-depleted transplantation in children. The library targeted TCRbeta and was prepared with unique molecular identifiers. TCRdb redid the calling of the PCR reads with MiXCR, one entry per CDR3 protein. The top ten clones hold over 30% of a sample with roughly 52,000 distinct CDR3 sequences, 5.8% of them seen once. Sequences were derived from PBMCs, mostly from graft donor cells, sampled 60 days after TCRalphabeta/CD19-depleted stem cell transplant. These receptor sequences come from a female patient aged 2-10 years who had a stem cell transplant for aplastic anemia, so the T cells may come from the graft donor.

The sample holds a few counts of this clonotype. The chain recombines TRBV7-3 with TRBJ1-1, with D unresolved. Per germline, CDR1 SGHTA and CDR2 FQGTGA. Trimming cost V 4 bases and J 1 base, with 10 bases left between them. The CDR3 spans 14 residues. The CDR3 loop reads CASSYSPTNTEAFF. The CDR3 DNA is TGTGCCAGCAGCTACAGCCCGACGAACACTGAAGCTTTCTTT.

At least ten counts were recorded for this clonotype. The chain is built from TRBV10-2 and TRBJ2-1; 12 bases map to TRBD1. CDR1 is WSHSY, CDR2 SAAADI, per germline. The CDR3 is made up of 16 amino acids. The trim removed 1 base at V and 6 bases at J, leaving 4 bases unmatched. CDR3 nucleotides: TGCGCCAGCAGTGAGTGGGACAGGGGGCTTAGCAATGAGCAGTTCTTC. Its translation is CASSEWDRGLSNEQFF.

This clonotype was seen at least ten times. The gene calls are TRBV7-8 and TRBJ1-5, with D perhaps TRBD1 (5 bases). V dropped 4 bases and J dropped 6 bases, with 16 bases sitting between them. The CDR3 sequence is 15 residues long. Germline CDR1 and CDR2: SGHVS and FQNEAQ. CDR3 amino acids: CASSSDKALGQPQHF. Here the CDR3 DNA reads TGTGCCAGCAGCTCGGACAAAGCGTTGGGTCAGCCCCAGCATTTT.

This clonotype came up a few times. The CDR3 protein is CASSILGRGSYNEQFF. The CDR3 nucleotides are TGTGCCAGCAGCATTTTAGGGCGCGGCTCCTACAATGAGCAGTTCTTC. V usage is TRBV7-9 and J usage is TRBJ2-1; unclear D gene. V was cut by 5 bases and J by 0 bases, with 14 bases left in between. CDR1 and CDR2 (germline): SEHNR, FQNEAQ (reference sequence). The CDR3 covers 16 residues.

This clonotype has a count of ten or more. The chain has TRBV24-1 and TRBJ2-7; a weak D match, TRBD1 (6 bases). There are 11 residues in the CDR3. Germline V gives CDR1 KGHDR, CDR2 SFDVKD. V was shortened by 7 bases and J by 6 bases, with 9 bases between the two germline ends. The CDR3 DNA follows: TGTGCCACCAGCAGGGGTGGCGAGCAGTACTTC. Translated: CATSRGGEQYF.

This clonotype was recorded many times. This chain joins TRBV7-9 and TRBJ2-7; D remains ambiguous. This CDR3 has 14 residues. Germline CDR1 and CDR2: SEHNR and FQNEAQ (reference sequence). Between the trimmed V and J ends, which lost 1 base and 5 bases, there was a span of 12 bases. In nucleotides, the CDR3 is TGTGCCAGCAGCTTAGAGGTCCGGTGGGACGAGCAGTACTTC. This translates into CASSLEVRWDEQYF.

There are many counts of this clonotype. The DNA of the CDR3 is TGTGCCATCAAACGAGGAGGGACCGGGACTGAAGCTTTCTTT. Translating gives CAIKRGGTGTEAFF. The rearrangement joins TRBV10-3 to TRBJ1-1; a weak D match, TRBD1 (5 bases). Trimming removed 7 bases at V and 5 bases at J, with 17 bases between. Germline V gives CDR1 ENHRY, CDR2 SYGVKD. The CDR3 consists of 14 residues.

As regards this clonotype: A junction end diverges from the germline sequence, so it may reflect a read error. The chain carries TRBV3-1 and TRBJ1-5, with D maybe TRBD1 (5 bases). The CDR3 runs 13 residues. CDR1 and CDR2 (germline): LGHDT, YNNKEL (reference sequence). CDR3 coding DNA: TGTGCCTGCAGCCCGGGGGTGCCTCAGCCCCAGCAGTTT. Translation gives CACSPGVPQPQQF.

This clonotype was picked up many times. The chain recombines TRBV3-1 with TRBJ2-1, with 7 bases aligning to TRBD2. Germline V gives CDR1 LGHDT, CDR2 YNNKEL (reference sequence). J was trimmed by 4 bases and V by 4 bases; bases with no gene match: 1. CDR3 length equals 13 residues. CDR3 sequence (DNA): TGTGCCAGCAGCCGAGCGGGATACAATGAGCAGTTCTTC. Its translation is CASSRAGYNEQFF.

This clonotype turned up a few times. J is TRBJ2-7 and V is TRBV5-1; D gene uncertain. The length of the CDR3 is 14 residues. Trimming cost V 0 bases and J 0 bases, with 7 bases left between them. From germline, CDR1 is SGHRS and CDR2 YFSETQ. The CDR3 DNA is TGCGCCAGCAGCTTGGAGGCGGACTCCTACGAGCAGTACTTC. This gives the protein CASSLEADSYEQYF.

In its sample, this clonotype was seen many times. The rearrangement links TRBV7-2 to TRBJ1-2; possible D gene TRBD1, 5 bases. CDR1 is SGHTA and CDR2 is FQGNSA in the germline V gene. The CDR3 is made up of 14 amino acids. V was cut by 4 bases and J by 2 bases, with 11 bases left in between. The CDR3 loop is CASSSGTGNYGYTF. CDR3 DNA: TGTGCCAGCAGCTCCGGGACGGGGAACTATGGCTACACCTTC.

At least ten counts were recorded for this clonotype. V is TRBV12-3 or TRBV12-4 and J is TRBJ1-1; D is uncertain. Deletions cut 5 bases from V and 3 bases from J, with 10 bases between. This CDR3 comprises 13 residues. The CDR3, as DNA: TGTGCCAGCAGTCATCAGGAATACACTGAAGCTTTCTTT. This sequence encodes CASSHQEYTEAFF.

This clonotype was seen ten or more times. The chain uses TRBV12-3 or TRBV12-4 and TRBJ2-2, with D perhaps TRBD2 (6 bases). CDR3 length: 15 amino acids. V was shortened by 3 bases and J by 1 base, with 9 bases between the two germline ends. DNA of the CDR3: TGTGCCAGCAGTTTTGGCGGGATGAACACCGGGGAGCTGTTTTTT. This translates into CASSFGGMNTGELFF.

This clonotype was seen a handful of times. This chain joins TRBV28 and TRBJ2-7, with 8 bases lining up with TRBD1. The CDR3 loop spans 15 amino acids. V shed 6 bases and J 3 bases; nucleotides not matched to a gene: 10. In germline, CDR1 is MDHEN, CDR2 SYDVKM. The CDR3 DNA is TGTGCCAGCAGCCCCTCCGGGACAGGAAACTACGAGCAGTACTTC. The encoded protein is CASSPSGTGNYEQYF.

This clonotype was detected ten times or more. This chain links TRBV28 with TRBJ2-7, with 10 bases fitting TRBD2. The CDR3 extends over 13 amino acids. Germline trimming cut 10 bases from V and 2 bases from J; bases unmatched to any gene: 5. Germline V gives CDR1 MDHEN, CDR2 SYDVKM. This CDR3 is CATKRGGTYEQYF. CDR3 nucleotide sequence: TGTGCCACAAAGCGGGGGGGAACCTACGAGCAGTACTTC.

This clonotype was seen at least ten times. This chain joins TRBV6-2 or TRBV6-3 and TRBJ1-1, with unresolved D. Trimming stripped 8 bases from V and 5 bases from J, with 12 bases between. Looked up from germline, CDR1 is MNHEY and CDR2 is SVGEGT. The length of the CDR3 is 12 residues. CDR3 nucleotides: TGTGCCAGCGGTGGTTGGTGGACTGAAGCTTTCTTT. This encodes CASGGWWTEAFF.

The chain links TRBV2 to TRBJ2-2; 8 nucleotides match TRBD2. V lost 7 bases to trimming and J lost 7 bases; unmatched junction nucleotides: 11. Germline lookup yields CDR1 SNHLY and CDR2 FYNNEI. The CDR3 extends over 15 amino acids. This CDR3 reads CASIGGRHPNGELFF. CDR3 nucleotide sequence: TGTGCCAGCATAGGCGGGAGGCATCCGAACGGGGAGCTGTTTTTT. The full variable domain, in which reference TRBV2 and TRBJ2-2 provide the parts outside the CDR3, is EPEVTQTPSHQVTQMGQEVILRCVPISNHLYFYWYRQILGQKVEFLVSFYNNEISEKSEIFDDQFSVERPDGSNFTLKIRSTKLEDSAMYFCASIGGRHPNGELFFGEGSRLTVL.

This clonotype was observed at least ten times. The CDR3 loop reads CASSPSRVSEETQYF. Here the CDR3 DNA reads TGTGCCAGCAGCCCGAGTCGCGTGTCGGAGGAGACCCAGTACTTC. The chain is built from TRBV7-9 and TRBJ2-5; D unclear. Germline CDR1 and CDR2: SEHNR and FQNEAQ (reference sequence). The CDR3 spans 15 residues. Between the trimmed V and J ends, which lost 5 bases and 5 bases, there was a span of 18 bases.

This clonotype appeared many times. The chain carries TRBV20-1 and TRBJ2-7, with 7 bases lining up with TRBD1. V lost 6 bases to trimming and J lost 1 base; unmatched junction nucleotides: 9. The V gene's germline CDR1 is DFQATT and CDR2 SNEGSKA (reference sequence). This CDR3 is 14 amino acids long. The CDR3 DNA sequence: TGCAGTGCCTCGGGACAGAATTCTTCCTACGAGCAGTACGTC. This translates into CSASGQNSSYEQYV.

This clonotype was seen many times. V gene TRBV28 combines with J gene TRBJ2-3; D perhaps matches TRBD2 (6 bases). The ends were cut back, 5 bases at V and 0 bases at J, with 21 bases in the middle. The CDR3 consists of 18 residues. Germline V gene data show CDR1 as MDHEN and CDR2 as SYDVKM. CDR3 DNA: TGTGCCAGCAGTCCTAACGGGGACTCCAGGTCAAGCACAGATACGCAGTATTTT. Its translation: CASSPNGDSRSSTDTQYF.

This clonotype was picked up many times. This chain uses TRBV20-1 with TRBJ2-3; 12 bases map to TRBD2. This CDR3 is built from 12 residues. Germline V gene data show CDR1 as DFQATT and CDR2 as SNEGSKA (reference sequence). CDR3 amino acids: CSTSGGPDTQYF. CDR3 sequence (DNA): TGCAGCACTAGCGGGGGGCCAGATACGCAGTATTTT.

This rearrangement joins TRBV10-2 to TRBJ2-7; TRBD2 matches at 14 bases. V was clipped by 3 bases and J by 4 bases; unmatched bases: 8. Germline CDR1 WSHSY, CDR2 SAAADI. The CDR3 runs 17 residues. In DNA form, the CDR3 reads TGCGCCAGCAGTGATCCGGGACTAGCGGGAGAGGTGTACGAGCAGTACTTC. Protein: CASSDPGLAGEVYEQYF.

There are many counts of this clonotype. The J gene is TRBJ1-1, the V gene TRBV28, with unresolved D. Trimming pared 6 bases from V and 0 bases from J, leaving 11 bases between. This CDR3 is built from 14 residues. Germline V CDR1 and CDR2: MDHEN, SYDVKM. The CDR3 DNA follows: TGTGCCAGCAGCCGGACGGCTTTGAACACTGAAGCTTTCTTT. Translation gives CASSRTALNTEAFF.

This clonotype showed up many times. The J gene is TRBJ2-1, the V gene TRBV5-1, with 9 bases aligning to TRBD2. Germline values: CDR1 SGHRS, CDR2 YFSETQ. V lost 4 bases and J lost 0; bases outside the gene matches: 8. The CDR3 runs to 17 residues. The CDR3 sequence is CASSASGTQRSYNEQFF. The CDR3 nucleotides are TGCGCCAGCAGCGCTAGCGGGACCCAACGCTCCTACAATGAGCAGTTCTTC.

This clonotype was seen repeatedly, ten times or more. The gene calls are TRBV20-1 and TRBJ2-2, with TRBD1 as a possible D gene (5 bases). Germline values: CDR1 DFQATT, CDR2 SNEGSKA (reference sequence). This CDR3 is 14 amino acids long. The V end lost 5 bases, the J end lost 2 bases, and 12 bases lay between the germline ends. CDR3 bases: TGCAGTGCTCCCCAACAGGAAAACACCGGGGAGCTGTTTTTT. This codes for CSAPQQENTGELFF.